This T cell receptor (beta chain) was identified in a study of T cells in tuberculosis. The study, taken as a whole, reports: Samples were chosen by availability of cryopreserved specimens.

V lost 2 bases and J lost 2, with 10 bases in between. This CDR3 is built from 14 residues. Germline assignment: CDR1 MNHEY and CDR2 SVGAGI. For this clone: No antigen is known for it.

Tuberculin skin test and IGRA determined adolescents' latent tuberculosis status at entry. On average around 95,000 T cells per donor were immunosequenced. Clones were read by immunoSEQ multiplex PCR, and TCRdb kept only the in-frame ones, dropping some. The table shows tens of thousands of clones, with roughly 90% occurring only once. The receptor was derived from a donor aged 10-29 years with latent tuberculosis or without tuberculosis infection. Some clones in this sample may be carry-over from other donors' samples. This chain links TRBV6-5 with TRBJ2-7, with a tentative D call TRBD2 (5 bases). Sample: PBMCs. The CDR3 loop reads CASSYGFGAYEQYF. DNA of the CDR3: TGTGCCAGCAGTTACGGGTTCGGGGCCTACGAGCAGTACTTC.